Included here is one T cell receptor beta chain sequence, with context. The data stem from a study of CD8 T cells in Susac syndrome. The RNA input was about 0.5 to 1 ug, and it was reverse transcribed with random hexamers. Amplification of TCR beta CDR3 across 54 Vbeta and 13 Jbeta was performed with immunoSEQ multiplex PCR. MiXCR was run by TCRdb on the immunoSEQ multiplex PCR reads, yielding one entry per CDR3 protein. The repertoire consists of 200,000 to 250,000 distinct CDR3 sequences, with more than 85% occurring once and the leading ten covering 0.082%. Each multiple sclerosis control was a treatment-naive patient with relapsing-remitting disease that was either stable or active. TEMRA cells were enriched by FACS, while CD8+ and CD4+ T cells were obtained through a negative isolation that was performed magnetically. The ends were cut back, 1 base at V and 9 bases at J, with 17 bases in the middle. Germline loops: CDR1 SGDLS, CDR2 YYNGEE. The CDR3 spans 15 residues.

The rearrangement uses TRBV9 and TRBJ2-1; D tentatively reads TRBD1 or TRBD2 (5 bases each). The source of this sequence is a human donor with multiple sclerosis. The sample was CD4+ T cells from PBMCs. The CDR3 loop is CASSVRLGVGGEQFF. In DNA form, the CDR3 reads TGTGCCAGCAGCGTACGTCTGGGGGTCGGCGGTGAGCAGTTCTTC.